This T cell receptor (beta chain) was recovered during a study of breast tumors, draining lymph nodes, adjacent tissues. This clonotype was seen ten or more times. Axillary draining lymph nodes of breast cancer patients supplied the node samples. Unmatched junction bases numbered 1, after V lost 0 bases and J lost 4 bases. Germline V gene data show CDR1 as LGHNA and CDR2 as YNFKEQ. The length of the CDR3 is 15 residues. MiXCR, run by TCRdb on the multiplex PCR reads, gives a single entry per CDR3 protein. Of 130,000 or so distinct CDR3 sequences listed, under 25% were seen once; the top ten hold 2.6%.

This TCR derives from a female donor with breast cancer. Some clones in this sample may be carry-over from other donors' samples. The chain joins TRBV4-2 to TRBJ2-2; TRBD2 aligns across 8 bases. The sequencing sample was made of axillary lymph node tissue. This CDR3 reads CASSQETSATGELFF. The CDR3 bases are TGTGCCAGCAGCCAAGAGACTAGCGCCACCGGGGAGCTGTTTTTT.